This TCR beta chain comes out of a study of shared clonotypes between healthy human individuals (dated by TCRdb to 2019 to 2021). In the study overall: The cohort comprised a couple of women and a few men aged 18 to 49 years. For each donor, CD4 naive and CD4 memory were each run on three plates, CD8 naive on two plates, and CD8 memory on one plate. To estimate repertoire size and how much clonotypes are shared between individuals, the study performed deep sequencing of blood TCR repertoires from about five healthy adults. Different laboratories and diverse techniques were used to prepare libraries and sequence TCR repertoires, to increase sequencing depth and limit assay-specific biases. Leukapheresis yielded between about 0.8 and 8.9 billion PBMCs per donor. Study-wide conclusions, independent of this receptor: Naive subsets generally had larger estimated clonotype richness than memory subsets did. Around 5.4% of naive CD4, 3.5% of naive CD8, approximately 2.2% of memory CD4, and about 0.4% of memory CD8 clonotypes were shared across several donors. Sampling was limited to blood, and TCR repertoires in tissue likely differ from TCR repertoires in blood. Higher generation probabilities were observed for clonotypes shared by all four sorted-subset donors than for non-shared clonotypes. The small number of donors limited the genetic and exposure-history diversity represented. Pairwise subsampling led to the expectation that sequencing depth would affect the degree of clonotype sharing among donors. Rarefaction of sorted-subset datasets indicated incomplete sequencing despite the large sequencing depth.

Concerning this clone: No antigen is known for it. No clone much larger than this one lies a single base away; base qualities are absent.

Using the deep immunoSEQ assay, multiplex PCR amplified TCR CDR3 regions from genomic DNA. Extracted genomic DNA from each cell subset was distributed evenly across all wells of several immunoSEQ 96-well plates, and each plate was treated as a replicate. For sorted subsets, about 0.2 ug genomic DNA, equal to tens of thousands of T cell genomes, was loaded into each replicate PCR. Purified libraries were quantified with a Qubit 3.0 fluorometer, sized on a Bioanalyzer 2100, and re-quantified with the KAPA Library Quantification kit. Each immunoSEQ 96-well plate was sequenced on its own single-read 150-cycle Illumina NextSeq 550 flow cell. The authors' pipeline ran thus. Because only junctional sequences without quality scores were contained in the immunoSEQ output, filtering matching that applied to full-length reads could not be performed. To assign V/J genes and CDR3, sequences were annotated against IMGT germline references using PyIR, a Python wrapper for IgBLAST v1.9. Any read was removed if the V/J assignment was weak (E-value above 1e-6), the CDR3 was missing, or the read contained stop codons, out-of-frame junctions, or ambiguous translated residues. V3J clonotypes were defined as sequences sharing an identical inferred V gene, J gene, and CDR3 amino acid sequence. To compute the percentage overlap between repertoires, the number of shared unique clonotypes was divided by the size of the smaller repertoire. RTK rarefaction, the Chao1 estimator, and Recon v2.1 estimates of unobserved clonotypes were used to assess repertoire richness. OLGA was used to compute generation probabilities for all TCRbeta clonotypes that the gDNA method yielded from several donors. The immuneACCESS repertoire file appears here via TCRdb, limited to in-frame rearrangements. These files lack a portion of the clones; in checked studies, under half of the deficit traces to unresolved V genes, and the cause of the others is not known. The DNA was the basis for D and trimming; V, J and clone size are from that table. The sample table lists around 1,000,000 clones, about 80% of them with a count of one. The top ten constitute 0.89% of the sample.

Healthy HIV-negative adults with no recently reported acute infections or vaccinations were included as donors. Every donor was a Caucasian adult living in Nashville, Tennessee, USA. CD4+ T cells were enriched by magnetic negative selection, after which naive cells were positively selected on CD45RA and the negative fraction was taken as the memory subset. Blood was collected by leukapheresis, and PBMCs were isolated by Ficoll-Histopaque density gradient centrifugation and then cryopreserved in liquid nitrogen vapor phase. Analytical flow cytometry was used to check the purity and quantity of each magnetically sorted T cell population. From each sorted fraction, genomic DNA was isolated and quantified by UV absorbance on a Nanodrop 2000c. At the junction V is shortened by 8 bases and J by 14 bases, with 16 bases in between. Taken from the germline V gene, the CDR1 and CDR2 loops are SNHLY and FYNNEI. From its cysteine to its phenylalanine, the CDR3 spans 11 amino acids. CDR3 DNA only is kept here, 33 bases in frame from base 1.

This TCR derives from a man in his late teens or twenties in good health. Some clones in this sample may be carry-over from other donors' samples. This chain joins TRBV2 to TRBJ2-4; the D gene is perhaps TRBD1, from 6 matching bases. The material sequenced was memory CD4+ T cells from PBMCs. Read against the paper, the sample's cell subset or site label means: CD45RA-negative fraction. In nucleotide form, the sequence is TGTGCCAGCTCCCTAGGACAGATGAAGTACTTC. Translated, it reads CASSLGQMKYF. The CDR3, completed at both ends by the reference TRBV2 and TRBJ2-4 genes, gives the full variable domain EPEVTQTPSHQVTQMGQEVILRCVPISNHLYFYWYRQILGQKVEFLVSFYNNEISEKSEIFDDQFSVERPDGSNFTLKIRSTKLEDSAMYFCASSLGQMKYFGAGTRLSVL.